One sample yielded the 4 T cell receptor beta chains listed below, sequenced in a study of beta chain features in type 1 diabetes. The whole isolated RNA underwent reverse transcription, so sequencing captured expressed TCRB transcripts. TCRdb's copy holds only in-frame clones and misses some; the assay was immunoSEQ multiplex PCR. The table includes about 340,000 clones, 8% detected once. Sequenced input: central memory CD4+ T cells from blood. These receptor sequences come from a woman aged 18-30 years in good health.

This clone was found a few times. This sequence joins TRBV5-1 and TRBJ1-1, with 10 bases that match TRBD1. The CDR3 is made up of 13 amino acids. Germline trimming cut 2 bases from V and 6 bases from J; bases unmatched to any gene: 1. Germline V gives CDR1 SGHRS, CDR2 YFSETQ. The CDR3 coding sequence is TGCGCCAGCAGCTTAGGGACAGGGGCTGAAGCTTTCTTT. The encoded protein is CASSLGTGAEAFF.

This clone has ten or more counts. The DNA of the CDR3 is TGTGCCAGCTCACCCCCCTTCGGGGGCACGGGGACTGAAGCTTTCTTT. It translates to CASSPPFGGTGTEAFF. The rearrangement joins TRBV18 to TRBJ1-1; D possibly corresponds to TRBD1 (6 bases). Germline loops: CDR1 KGHSH, CDR2 LQKENI. With 3 bases removed from V and 5 bases from J, the gap between germline ends came to 19 bases. The CDR3 consists of 16 residues.

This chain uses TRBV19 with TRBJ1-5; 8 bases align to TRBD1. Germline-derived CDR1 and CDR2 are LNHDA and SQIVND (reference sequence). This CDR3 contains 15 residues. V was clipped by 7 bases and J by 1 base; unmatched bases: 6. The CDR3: CASTGTGASNQPQHF. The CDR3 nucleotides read TGTGCCAGTACGGGGACAGGCGCGAGCAATCAGCCCCAGCATTTT.

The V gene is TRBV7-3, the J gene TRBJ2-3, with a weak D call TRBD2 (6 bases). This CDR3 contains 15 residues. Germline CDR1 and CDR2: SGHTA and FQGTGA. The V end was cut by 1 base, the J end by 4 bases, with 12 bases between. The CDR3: CASSLNGGNSDTQYF. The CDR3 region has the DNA TGTGCCAGCAGCTTAAATGGCGGGAATTCAGATACGCAGTATTTT.